One and the same sample provided the 27 T cell receptor beta chains below, sequenced in a study of T cells in localized non-small cell lung cancer. Clones were sequenced by immunoSEQ multiplex PCR, and TCRdb holds only the in-frame ones, with some missing. The sample carries fewer than 30,000 clones, 90% recorded once. Sequenced here: peripheral blood, sampled before any cancer treatment. Receptors originate from a woman between 40 and 69 years old with stage I lung adenocarcinoma.

CDR3 amino acids: CASSPQRGTNEKLFF. The CDR3 DNA is TGTGCCAGCAGCCCTCAGAGGGGGACTAATGAAAAACTGTTTTTT. The chain uses TRBV14 and TRBJ1-4; perhaps TRBD1 as D (6 bases). V was trimmed by 4 bases and J by 2 bases, leaving 11 bases between them. Germline V CDR1 and CDR2: SGHDN, FVKESK. The length of the CDR3 is 15 residues.

The genes are TRBV6-6 and TRBJ2-1; 10 bases are a match to TRBD1. CDR1 is MNHNY, CDR2 SVGAGI, per germline (reference sequence). Trimming at V came to 6 bases and at J to 4 bases, leaving 9 bases not matched to a gene. The CDR3 spans 16 residues. The CDR3 region is CASRPSRDRGYNEQFF. In nucleotides, the CDR3 is TGTGCCAGCAGGCCGAGCCGGGACAGGGGTTACAATGAGCAGTTCTTC.

The chain recombines TRBV5-6 with TRBJ2-1, with D unclear. The CDR3 sequence is 12 residues long. The V gene lost 3 bases and the J gene lost 2 bases, with 3 bases spanning the gap. The germline V gene encodes CDR1 SGHDT and CDR2 YYEEEE. The CDR3: CASSSTYNEQFF. The CDR3 DNA reads TGTGCCAGCAGCTCGACCTACAATGAGCAGTTCTTC.

The CDR3 protein is CASSQTSGQETQYF. CDR3 nucleotide sequence: TGCGCCAGCAGCCAGACTAGCGGGCAAGAGACCCAGTACTTC. The chain has TRBV4-1 and TRBJ2-5, with 10 bases identical to TRBD2. The CDR3 runs 14 residues. After removal of 3 bases from V and 2 bases from J, the junction contained 0 bases not matched to a gene. From germline, CDR1 is MGHRA and CDR2 YSYEKL.

This chain links TRBV7-9 with TRBJ2-1; a weak D match, TRBD2 (6 bases). Trimming removed 5 bases at V and 5 bases at J, with 16 bases between. Germline CDR1 reads SEHNR; CDR2 reads FQNEAQ (reference sequence). This CDR3 region has 15 residues. The CDR3 DNA sequence: TGTGCCAGCAGCCGAATTACGGGAGACAACAATGAGCAGTTCTTC. It specifies CASSRITGDNNEQFF. The full variable domain, completed using reference TRBV7-9 and TRBJ2-1, is DTGVSQNPRHKITKRGQNVTFRCDPISEHNRLYWYRQTLGQGPEFLTYFQNEAQLEKSRLLSDRFSAERPKGSFSTLEIQRTEQGDSAMYLCASSRITGDNNEQFFGPGTRLTVL.

V usage is TRBV30 and J usage is TRBJ1-2, with a tentative D call TRBD1 (6 bases). Trimming removed 0 bases at V and 2 bases at J, with 16 bases between. This CDR3 comprises 16 residues. Germline V gives CDR1 GTSNPN, CDR2 SVGIG (reference sequence). This chain's CDR3 is CAWSVLGGSGNYGYTF. The CDR3 nucleotides are TGTGCCTGGAGTGTACTCGGGGGCTCGGGGAACTATGGCTACACCTTC.

J is TRBJ1-4 and V is TRBV5-1; unclear D gene. V was shortened by 1 base and J by 5 bases, with 15 bases between the two germline ends. This CDR3 region has 16 residues. Germline V CDR1 and CDR2: SGHRS, YFSETQ. CDR3 sequence: CASSLPSGQVNEKLFF. As DNA, the CDR3 is TGCGCCAGCAGCTTGCCCTCTGGTCAGGTGAATGAAAAACTGTTTTTT.

The V and J genes are TRBV11-2 and TRBJ1-2; TRBD1 might be the D (6 bases). CDR3 length equals 14 residues. V was clipped by 5 bases and J by 8 bases, with 18 bases between them. The germline V gene has CDR1 SGHAT and CDR2 FQNNGV. The CDR3 sequence is CASSLDRTPLGYTF. CDR3 nucleotides: TGTGCCAGCAGCCTTGACAGGACCCCGTTGGGCTACACCTTC.

The V call is TRBV19, the J call TRBJ2-7; TRBD1 matches at 9 bases. Trimming removed 1 base from V and 5 bases from J; junction bases left unmatched: 18. This CDR3 contains 19 residues. The V gene's germline CDR1 is LNHDA and CDR2 SQIVND (reference sequence). The DNA for the CDR3 is TGTGCCAGTAGTATAGGCACGCGGGCCGGGACAGGGCTAATCCACGAGCAGTACTTC. Protein: CASSIGTRAGTGLIHEQYF. Full variable domain (remainder filled in from reference TRBV19 and TRBJ2-7): DGGITQSPKYLFRKEGQNVTLSCEQNLNHDAMYWYRQDPGQGLRLIYYSQIVNDFQKGDIAEGYSVSREKKESFPLTVTSAQKNPTAFYLCASSIGTRAGTGLIHEQYFGPGTRLTVT.

This clone turned up a few times. J is TRBJ2-5 and V is TRBV5-6; possible D gene TRBD2, 6 bases. The CDR3 covers 14 residues. The V and J ends lost 0 bases and 2 bases respectively, with 8 bases between them. Looked up from germline, CDR1 is SGHDT and CDR2 is YYEEEE. The CDR3: CASSLEGRQETQYF. In DNA form, the CDR3 reads TGTGCCAGCAGCTTGGAGGGGAGGCAAGAGACCCAGTACTTC.

The J gene is TRBJ2-2, the V gene TRBV2; no reliable D call. CDR3 length: 15 residues. Germline V gene sequence: CDR1 SNHLY, CDR2 FYNNEI. The ends were cut back, 7 bases at V and 0 bases at J, with 12 bases in the middle. The CDR3 loop reads CASTVRATNTGELFF. The DNA of the CDR3 is TGTGCCAGCACTGTCCGAGCCACGAACACCGGGGAGCTGTTTTTT.

V and J are TRBV7-6 and TRBJ2-3; 10 bases line up with TRBD1. The CDR3 loop spans 17 amino acids. After removal of 4 bases from V and 2 bases from J, the junction contained 9 bases not matched to a gene. Germline CDR1 is SGHVS and CDR2 is FNYEAQ. CDR3 coding DNA: TGTGCCAGCAGCTCAACCGGGACAGGGGCTTACACAGATACGCAGTATTTT. Its translation: CASSSTGTGAYTDTQYF.

J is TRBJ2-7 and V is TRBV11-2; no clear D gene. The V gene's germline CDR1 is SGHAT and CDR2 FQNNGV. The V end lost 7 bases, the J end lost 1 base, and 5 bases lay between the germline ends. The CDR3 covers 11 residues. The CDR3 nucleotides are TGTGCCAGCACCTCTTCCTACGAGCAGTACTTC. Translating gives CASTSSYEQYF.

The V call is TRBV11-2, the J call TRBJ1-4, with TRBD1 matching over 12 bases. Germline CDR1 SGHAT, CDR2 FQNNGV. The junction had 3 bases not matched to a gene; V was cut back by 5 bases and J by 8 bases. This CDR3 spans 14 amino acids. The CDR3 nucleotides read TGTGCCAGCAGCCGGGACAGGGGGCGGGAAAAACTGTTTTTT. It encodes CASSRDRGREKLFF.

V gene TRBV14 combines with J gene TRBJ1-3; 8 bases line up with TRBD1. Trimming cost V 4 bases and J 2 bases; bases outside gene matches: 13. The CDR3 consists of 18 residues. CDR1 SGHDN and CDR2 FVKESK come from the germline V gene. The CDR3 nucleotides read TGTGCCAGCAGCCCGAGATACGGGACAGGAACTGCTGGAAACACCATATATTTT. Translated, it gives CASSPRYGTGTAGNTIYF.

This clone was observed a few times. The chain joins TRBV27 to TRBJ1-1, with 7 bases lining up with TRBD1. V lost 5 bases to trimming and J lost 4 bases; unmatched junction nucleotides: 4. Germline V gives CDR1 MNHEY, CDR2 SMNVEV (reference sequence). The CDR3 has 13 amino acids. In DNA form, the CDR3 reads TGTGCCAGCAGTATACAGGGGAGCACTGAAGCTTTCTTT. As protein: CASSIQGSTEAFF.

The rearrangement uses TRBV7-2 and TRBJ1-3; D call uncertain. The germline V gene encodes CDR1 SGHTA and CDR2 FQGNSA. The CDR3 sequence is 15 residues long. V dropped 4 bases and J dropped 1 base, with 11 bases sitting between them. In DNA, the CDR3 is TGTGCCAGCAGCTCTCAGACGGTTTCTGGAAACACCATATATTTT. Translating gives CASSSQTVSGNTIYF. Full variable domain (remainder filled in from reference TRBV7-2 and TRBJ1-3): GAGVSQSPSNKVTEKGKDVELRCDPISGHTALYWYRQSLGQGLEFLIYFQGNSAPDKSGLPSDRFSAERTGGSVSTLTIQRTQQEDSAVYLCASSSQTVSGNTIYFGEGSWLTVV.

The chain carries TRBV19 and TRBJ1-1; no clear D. Trimming stripped 0 bases from V and 6 bases from J, with 8 bases between. Germline assignment: CDR1 LNHDA and CDR2 SQIVND (reference sequence). The CDR3 extends over 13 amino acids. This chain's CDR3 is CASSIDREAEAFF. In DNA form, the CDR3 reads TGTGCCAGTAGTATAGATCGGGAGGCTGAAGCTTTCTTT.

V usage is TRBV7-3 and J usage is TRBJ2-1, with 10 bases identical to TRBD1. The V gene end was trimmed by 6 bases and the J gene end by 9 bases; junction bases not matched to a gene: 5. The CDR3 loop spans 13 amino acids. Per the germline V gene, CDR1 is SGHTA and CDR2 is FQGTGA. In nucleotides, the CDR3 is TGTGCCAGCAGTGGACAGGGGGTGGGTGAGCAGTTCTTC. Translation gives CASSGQGVGEQFF.

The chain is built from TRBV18 and TRBJ2-7, with D perhaps being TRBD1 or TRBD2 (5 bases each). The CDR3 covers 17 residues. The germline V gene encodes CDR1 KGHSH and CDR2 LQKENI. V lost 2 bases and J lost 0, with 17 bases in between. The CDR3 region has the DNA TGTGCCAGCTCACCAAAGGGGCCATCGGGGTCCTCCTACGAGCAGTACTTC. Translation gives CASSPKGPSGSSYEQYF.

The J gene is TRBJ1-5, the V gene TRBV7-2; the D is unclear. Trimming left V 0 bases short and J 0 bases short, with 6 bases between. The CDR3 covers 15 residues. Germline-derived CDR1 and CDR2 are SGHTA and FQGNSA. CDR3 in amino acids: CASSLARHSNQPQHF. CDR3 bases: TGTGCCAGCAGCTTAGCCCGCCATAGCAATCAGCCCCAGCATTTT.

The chain recombines TRBV5-4 with TRBJ2-1, with TRBD1 matching over 7 bases. Germline-derived CDR1 and CDR2 are SGHNT and YYREEE (reference sequence). After removal of 4 bases from V and 10 bases from J, the junction contained 14 bases not matched to a gene. CDR3 length: 15 residues. This CDR3 is CASSPGGSFSMEQFF. The CDR3 nucleotides are TGTGCCAGCAGCCCAGGGGGTAGCTTTTCAATGGAGCAGTTCTTC.

This chain connects TRBV4-3 to TRBJ2-7; D is ambiguous. The germline CDR1 and CDR2 sequences are LGHNA and YSLEER. V was clipped by 4 bases and J by 5 bases, with 12 bases between them. The CDR3 has 13 amino acids. The CDR3 DNA reads TGCGCCAGCAGCCGCCTACATGGGGACGAGCAGTACTTC. This sequence encodes CASSRLHGDEQYF.

The chain couples TRBV19 to TRBJ2-1, with 9 positions matching TRBD1. CDR1 and CDR2 (germline): LNHDA, SQIVND (reference sequence). The ends lost 5 bases at V and 3 bases at J; junction bases unmatched: 5. This CDR3 is built from 15 residues. Here the CDR3 reads CASSLGQGLYNEQFF. The CDR3 DNA is TGTGCCAGTAGTTTGGGACAGGGTCTCTACAATGAGCAGTTCTTC.

This chain uses TRBV2 with TRBJ1-5; 10 positions match TRBD1. CDR1 and CDR2 (germline): SNHLY, FYNNEI. The CDR3 length is 15 residues. Losses at the gene ends were 6 bases for V and 6 bases for J; bases not matched to a gene: 8. The CDR3, as DNA: TGTGCCAGCAGCGATACCGGGACAGGGGTTCAGCCCCAGCATTTT. Amino acids: CASSDTGTGVQPQHF.

This chain connects TRBV5-1 to TRBJ1-2, with D tentatively TRBD1 (5 bases). V was shortened by 0 bases and J by 4 bases, with 22 bases between the two germline ends. From germline, CDR1 is SGHRS and CDR2 YFSETQ. The length of the CDR3 is 18 residues. The CDR3 nucleotides read TGCGCCAGCAGCTTGGGTGACAGCTTAACTAGGACCTCCTATGGCTACACCTTC. This codes for CASSLGDSLTRTSYGYTF.

V is TRBV11-3 and J is TRBJ2-7; 9 nucleotides align to TRBD1. CDR1 and CDR2 from the germline V gene are SGHNT and YENEEA. Unmatched junction bases numbered 7, after V lost 1 base and J lost 6 bases. This CDR3 is built from 15 residues. CDR3 region: CASSLAGQGWGEQYF. In DNA form, the CDR3 reads TGTGCCAGCAGCTTAGCCGGACAGGGGTGGGGCGAGCAGTACTTC.